The 26 T cell receptor beta chains presented below share a single source sample, sequenced in a study of long-term antiretroviral therapy in people with HIV. At survey level, the immunoSEQ assay was run in its v3.0 version. TCRdb keeps only in-frame clones here, not all; method: immunoSEQ multiplex PCR. The data show about 20,000 clones, with approximately 90% seen just once and 9.2% held by the top ten. The sample here was unsorted PBMCs, taken nearly 4.5 years before starting antiretroviral therapy. Receptors were obtained from a woman in her 30s with HIV.

This chain connects TRBV7-2 to TRBJ1-5; the match to TRBD1 covers 7 bases. With V trimmed by 4 bases and J by 0 bases, 15 bases remained unmatched. CDR1 and CDR2 from the germline V gene are SGHTA and FQGNSA. CDR3 length equals 19 residues. CDR3 sequence (DNA): TGTGCCAGCAGCTGGGGGGGGACAGCTTACGTTTATAGCAATCAGCCCCAGCATTTT. It is translated as CASSWGGTAYVYSNQPQHF.

This chain uses TRBV5-1 with TRBJ2-3; TRBD1 matches 7 bases. J was trimmed by 3 bases and V by 6 bases; bases with no gene match: 4. Per the germline V gene, CDR1 is SGHRS and CDR2 is YFSETQ. This CDR3 is 13 amino acids long. The CDR3 bases are TGCGCCAGCACAGGCAGGGGGACAGATACGCAGTATTTT. It specifies CASTGRGTDTQYF.

J is TRBJ2-1 and V is TRBV5-6; D perhaps matches TRBD1 (6 bases). The CDR3 contains 15 residues. With 4 bases removed from V and 3 bases from J, the gap between germline ends came to 14 bases. The germline CDR1 and CDR2 sequences are SGHDT and YYEEEE. The CDR3 spells CASSPPRTVYNEQFF. The CDR3, as DNA: TGTGCCAGCAGCCCTCCTCGGACAGTCTACAATGAGCAGTTCTTC. The full variable domain, completed using reference TRBV5-6 and TRBJ2-1, is DAGVTQSPTHLIKTRGQQVTLRCSPKSGHDTVSWYQQALGQGPQFIFQYYEEEERQRGNFPDRFSGHQFPNYSSELNVNALLLGDSALYLCASSPPRTVYNEQFFGPGTRLTVL.

The chain has TRBV5-1 and TRBJ2-7, with a tentative D call TRBD1 (7 bases). CDR3 size: 19 residues. V was cut by 0 bases and J by 2 bases, with 24 bases left in between. Germline CDR1 SGHRS, CDR2 YFSETQ. The CDR3 nucleotides read TGCGCCAGCAGCTTGGCGAGTCCCTTTGCAGGGGGGCGCCCCTACGAGCAGTACTTC. This codes for CASSLASPFAGGRPYEQYF.

The chain is built from TRBV7-2 and TRBJ2-2; D unresolved. The CDR3 is 16 residues long. Germline lookup yields CDR1 SGHTA and CDR2 FQGNSA. V was clipped by 5 bases and J by 3 bases, with 16 bases between them. The CDR3 is CASSLVGSADTGELFF. The CDR3 nucleotides read TGTGCCAGCAGCCTCGTTGGGTCGGCGGACACCGGGGAGCTGTTTTTT.

The chain uses TRBV18 and TRBJ2-2, with a possible D match to TRBD1 (6 bases). The V end lost 5 bases, the J end lost 1 base, and 11 bases lay between the germline ends. Germline V gene lookup returns CDR1 KGHSH and CDR2 LQKENI. The CDR3 runs to 15 residues. In nucleotides, the CDR3 is TGTGCCAGCTCAGCGAGACAGGAGAACACCGGGGAGCTGTTTTTT. Translated: CASSARQENTGELFF.

This chain joins TRBV7-2 and TRBJ1-2; TRBD1 might be the D (6 bases). Germline CDR1 and CDR2: SGHTA and FQGNSA. This CDR3 has 15 amino acids. Deletions cut 5 bases from V and 4 bases from J, with 17 bases between. CDR3 region: CASSPYLGAGYGYTF. DNA for the CDR3: TGTGCCAGCAGCCCATATTTGGGGGCCGGCTATGGCTACACCTTC.

This chain uses TRBV7-9 with TRBJ2-7, with 11 positions matching TRBD2. The CDR3 covers 16 residues. CDR1 SEHNR and CDR2 FQNEAQ come from the germline V gene (reference sequence). Trimming removed 3 bases from V and 0 bases from J; junction bases left unmatched: 4. The CDR3 loop reads CASSFPSGGTSYEQYF. DNA for the CDR3: TGTGCCAGCAGCTTCCCTAGCGGGGGGACCTCCTACGAGCAGTACTTC.

The J gene is TRBJ1-1, the V gene TRBV5-1, with D maybe TRBD1 (5 bases). The germline V gene encodes CDR1 SGHRS and CDR2 YFSETQ. V was cut by 6 bases and J by 1 base, with 13 bases left in between. CDR3 length equals 14 residues. CDR3 loop: CASNTGTANTEAFF. CDR3 DNA: TGCGCCAGCAACACCGGGACTGCGAACACTGAAGCTTTCTTT.

The chain carries TRBV28 and TRBJ1-1; D gene uncertain. The CDR3 contains 14 residues. Germline loops: CDR1 MDHEN, CDR2 SYDVKM. The CDR3 nucleotides are TGTGTGGGCCGCTCCCACGCCGAAAACACTGAAGCTTTCTTT. It encodes CVGRSHAENTEAFF.

This chain uses TRBV5-1 with TRBJ2-1; the D gene is possibly TRBD2 (7 bases). V shed 4 bases and J shed 0 bases, with 17 bases lying between them. The CDR3 is 17 residues long. Per the germline V gene, CDR1 is SGHRS and CDR2 is YFSETQ. Here the CDR3 reads CASSPRTGGLSYNEQFF. CDR3 sequence (DNA): TGCGCCAGCAGCCCGCGCACGGGGGGCCTCTCCTACAATGAGCAGTTCTTC. Supplemented by reference TRBV5-1 and TRBJ2-1, the full variable domain reads KAGVTQTPRYLIKTRGQQVTLSCSPISGHRSVSWYQQTPGQGLQFLFEYFSETQRNKGNFPGRFSGRQFSNSRSEMNVSTLELGDSALYLCASSPRTGGLSYNEQFFGPGTRLTVL.

The genes are TRBV19 and TRBJ1-4; D may be TRBD1 (6 bases). V lost 9 bases and J 4 bases, leaving 12 bases between the germline ends. The length of the CDR3 is 13 residues. Germline V gene lookup returns CDR1 LNHDA and CDR2 SQIVND (reference sequence). CDR3 DNA: TGTGCCAGCAAACAGGGCAATAATGAAAAACTGTTTTTT. Protein product: CASKQGNNEKLFF. Full variable domain (missing parts from reference TRBV19 and TRBJ1-4): DGGITQSPKYLFRKEGQNVTLSCEQNLNHDAMYWYRQDPGQGLRLIYYSQIVNDFQKGDIAEGYSVSREKKESFPLTVTSAQKNPTAFYLCASKQGNNEKLFFGSGTQLSVL.

About this clone itself: Relative to the germline gene, one junction end is altered; a read error may explain this. The J gene is TRBJ1-1, the V gene TRBV5-1; no clear D. Germline V CDR1 and CDR2: SGHRS, YFSETQ. The CDR3 extends over 14 amino acids. CDR3 sequence: CASNLRPDDTEAFF. The CDR3 DNA sequence: TGCGCCAGCAACTTGAGACCGGACGACACTGAAGCTTTCTTT.

This chain uses TRBV6-5 with TRBJ2-7; 9 nucleotides line up with TRBD1. Germline assignment: CDR1 MNHEY and CDR2 SVGAGI. The trim removed 6 bases at V and 3 bases at J, leaving 9 bases unmatched. The CDR3 runs 15 residues. CDR3 bases: TGTGCCAGCAGCCAAGCCGGGACAGGGTACTACGAGCAGTACTTC. Translated, it gives CASSQAGTGYYEQYF.

The chain recombines TRBV18 with TRBJ2-3, with TRBD2 as a possible D gene (6 bases). The CDR3 has 16 amino acids. Looked up from germline, CDR1 is KGHSH and CDR2 is LQKENI. The V end lost 3 bases, the J end lost 0 bases, and 13 bases lay between the germline ends. This CDR3 reads CASSPRLEGSTDTQYF. The CDR3 DNA follows: TGTGCCAGCTCACCCCGATTGGAGGGTAGCACAGATACGCAGTATTTT.

This clone was seen more than once but under ten times. The chain is built from TRBV4-2 and TRBJ2-7, with 7 bases lining up with TRBD2. The germline V gene has CDR1 LGHNA and CDR2 YNFKEQ. V lost 4 bases, J lost 2 bases, and 11 bases stayed unmatched. The CDR3 runs to 16 residues. The CDR3 DNA follows: TGTGCCAGCAGCCCGGGGACGGCCGCGGGGGCCTACGAGCAGTACTTC. The encoded protein is CASSPGTAAGAYEQYF.

A single count supports this clone. This chain connects TRBV27 to TRBJ1-3, with D maybe TRBD1 (6 bases). Germline V gene sequence: CDR1 MNHEY, CDR2 SMNVEV (reference sequence). With 6 bases removed from V and 0 bases from J, the gap between germline ends came to 12 bases. The CDR3 consists of 15 residues. The CDR3 loop reads CASRGGPSSGNTIYF. DNA for the CDR3: TGTGCCAGCAGGGGGGGGCCGAGCTCTGGAAACACCATATATTTT.

This chain links TRBV7-9 with TRBJ2-3, with 7 bases lining up with TRBD1. The CDR3 totals 14 residues. CDR1 and CDR2 from the germline V gene are SEHNR and FQNEAQ (reference sequence). With V trimmed by 11 bases and J by 2 bases, 10 bases remained unmatched. This CDR3 is CAGTGTAFTDTQYF. CDR3 DNA: TGTGCCGGCACCGGGACAGCCTTCACAGATACGCAGTATTTT.

This rearrangement joins TRBV19 to TRBJ1-2; no firm D call. The CDR3 consists of 13 residues. The germline gives CDR1 LNHDA, CDR2 SQIVND (reference sequence). Deletions cut 10 bases from V and 4 bases from J, with 16 bases between. DNA of the CDR3: TGTGCCACTCCGGCGGCCCGGGGCTATGGCTACACCTTC. Its protein product is CATPAARGYGYTF.

V is TRBV18 and J is TRBJ2-1, with TRBD1 matching over 9 bases. V trimming: 4 bases; J trimming: 4 bases; junction bases outside the gene matches: 11. CDR1 is KGHSH, CDR2 LQKENI, per germline. This CDR3 has 17 residues. Here the CDR3 reads CASSLQSGTGTYNEQFF. The CDR3 nucleotides are TGTGCCAGCTCACTCCAGAGTGGGACAGGGACTTACAATGAGCAGTTCTTC. The entire variable domain, with the rest obtained from reference TRBV18 and TRBJ2-1, is as follows: NAGVMQNPRHLVRRRGQEARLRCSPMKGHSHVYWYRQLPEEGLKFMVYLQKENIIDESGMPKERFSAEFPKEGPSILRIQQVVRGDSAAYFCASSLQSGTGTYNEQFFGPGTRLTVL.

V usage is TRBV25-1 and J usage is TRBJ1-2; maybe TRBD1 (5 bases). Trimming left V 3 bases short and J 8 bases short, with 25 bases between. The CDR3 contains 17 residues. Germline-derived CDR1 and CDR2 are MGHDK and SYGVNS. CDR3 sequence: CASSELEYRRPPWGYTF. The CDR3 bases are TGTGCCAGCAGTGAGCTTGAGTACAGGAGACCGCCTTGGGGCTACACCTTC.

The V gene is TRBV18, the J gene TRBJ1-1; TRBD1 might be the D (5 bases). Deletions cut 4 bases from V and 7 bases from J, with 13 bases between. In germline, CDR1 is KGHSH, CDR2 LQKENI. The CDR3 has 13 residues. Written as DNA, the CDR3 is TGTGCCAGCTCACGAGGGGAAACGTATGAAGCTTTCTTT. It is translated as CASSRGETYEAFF.

V usage is TRBV4-3 and J usage is TRBJ2-4; weak D call: TRBD1 (6 bases). The length of the CDR3 is 17 residues. Germline CDR1 and CDR2: LGHNA and YSLEER. Deletions cut 0 bases from V and 0 bases from J, with 12 bases between. In nucleotides, the CDR3 is TGCGCCAGCAGCCAAGATACAGGGTCACTAGCCAAAAACATTCAGTACTTC. This gives the protein CASSQDTGSLAKNIQYF.

This chain joins TRBV7-9 and TRBJ1-2; D gene unclear. Trimming took 1 base from V and 6 from J, leaving 15 bases between them. Germline loops: CDR1 SEHNR, CDR2 FQNEAQ (reference sequence). The CDR3 extends over 15 amino acids. The CDR3 coding sequence is TGTGCCAGCAGCTTAGGGCAGACTGCACAAGATGGCTACACCTTC. Translation: CASSLGQTAQDGYTF.

V usage is TRBV9 and J usage is TRBJ1-5; weak D call: TRBD1 (6 bases). This CDR3 contains 18 residues. V lost 4 bases and J lost 0, with 20 bases in between. Germline CDR1 and CDR2: SGDLS and YYNGEE. The CDR3 loop reads CASSPGSPTGYSNQPQHF. In DNA form, the CDR3 reads TGTGCCAGCAGCCCCGGAAGCCCGACAGGCTATAGCAATCAGCCCCAGCATTTT. Together with reference TRBV9 and TRBJ1-5, the CDR3 gives the full variable domain: DSGVTQTPKHLITATGQRVTLRCSPRSGDLSVYWYQQSLDQGLQFLIQYYNGEERAKGNILERFSAQQFPDLHSELNLSSLELGDSALYFCASSPGSPTGYSNQPQHFGDGTRLSIL.

Regarding this clone: One end of the junction fails to match germline, which may point to a read error. The chain has TRBV10-3 and TRBJ1-4; no clear D. Per the germline V gene, CDR1 is ENHRY and CDR2 is SYGVKD. The CDR3 has 13 residues. CDR3 residues: CASSTGNREKLFF. In DNA, the CDR3 is TGTGCCAGCAGTACTGGTAATCGAGAAAAACTGTTTTTT.